The 10 T cell receptor beta chains reported below all come from one sample, sequenced in a study of T cell repertoires in cytomegalovirus infection. TCRdb ran MiXCR on the reads and lists one entry per CDR3 protein. The profile shows some 250,000 distinct CDR3 sequences, roughly 9% of them singletons. The specimen sequenced was PBMCs. These TCRs come from a human donor in good health (CMV status not recorded). Some clones in this sample may be carry-over from other donors' samples.

For this clonotype: A much larger clone lies a single base off, so this may be a read error. As DNA, the CDR3 is TGTGCCAGTATGGCATTTGAAACACTGTTTTTT. This codes for CASMAFETLFF. The chain combines TRBV19 with TRBJ1-4; no definite D call. CDR1 and CDR2 from the germline V gene are LNHDA and SQIVND (reference sequence). CDR3 length: 11 amino acids.

This clonotype was detected a few times. The chain recombines TRBV24-1 with TRBJ1-5, with TRBD1 matching 8 bases. The junction had 11 bases not matched to a gene; V was cut back by 7 bases and J by 4 bases. This CDR3 is 16 amino acids long. Germline loops: CDR1 KGHDR, CDR2 SFDVKD. The CDR3 reads CATRVPGQVGNQPQHF. In nucleotides, the CDR3 is TGTGCCACCAGAGTACCGGGACAGGTAGGGAATCAGCCCCAGCATTTT.

The rearrangement links TRBV7-2 to TRBJ1-3; D not certain. The V and J ends lost 4 bases and 3 bases respectively, with 10 bases between them. CDR1 is SGHTA and CDR2 is FQGNSA in the germline V gene. The CDR3 extends over 14 amino acids. The CDR3: CASSSSGGGNTIYF. Written as DNA, the CDR3 is TGTGCCAGCAGCTCAAGTGGTGGTGGAAACACCATATATTTT.

The chain employs TRBV28 and TRBJ2-7; the D call may be TRBD1 or TRBD2 (5 bases each). CDR3 length equals 15 residues. Germline lookup yields CDR1 MDHEN and CDR2 SYDVKM. V gave up 7 bases and J gave up 3 bases, with 19 bases separating them. In nucleotides, the CDR3 is TGTGCCAGCACCATCGCTCGGGACGCTGGCTACGAGCAGTACTTC. Translated: CASTIARDAGYEQYF.

This clonotype was detected many times. The genes are TRBV7-9 and TRBJ1-2; D perhaps matches TRBD1 (6 bases). Trimming pared 3 bases from V and 3 bases from J, leaving 8 bases between. The CDR3 is made up of 13 amino acids. The germline V gene encodes CDR1 SEHNR and CDR2 FQNEAQ (reference sequence). CDR3 DNA sequence: TGTGCCAGCAGCTTTAAGGGGGACTATGGCTACACCTTC. Its translation is CASSFKGDYGYTF.

This clonotype was observed many times. V gene TRBV11-2 combines with J gene TRBJ2-7; D uncertain. The CDR3 has 14 residues. Trimming shortened V by 2 bases and J by 0 bases, and 8 bases separated the two germline ends. Germline V gives CDR1 SGHAT, CDR2 FQNNGV. The CDR3 nucleotides are TGTGCCAGCAGCTTAAGCCGAAGCTCCTACGAGCAGTACTTC. It translates to CASSLSRSSYEQYF.

A few counts support this clonotype. At one boundary the junction diverges from the germline segment, which might be a read error. DNA for the CDR3: TGTGCCAGCAGCCTAGCTGGGAAGGCTAACTATGGCTACACCTTC. It is translated as CASSLAGKANYGYTF. The V call is TRBV7-9, the J call TRBJ1-2, with D unclear. This CDR3 is built from 15 residues. Per germline, CDR1 SEHNR and CDR2 FQNEAQ (reference sequence).

Ten or more counts support this clonotype. The chain joins TRBV5-6 to TRBJ1-2; 7 nucleotides align to TRBD1. The V gene's germline CDR1 is SGHDT and CDR2 YYEEEE. The CDR3 has 14 amino acids. V shed 1 base, J shed 8 bases, and the junction held 8 bases outside the gene matches. CDR3 in DNA: TGTGCCAGCAGCTTGCCGACAGGGCAGAAAGGCTACACCTTC. Encoded protein: CASSLPTGQKGYTF.

This clonotype was detected many times. The chain has TRBV20-1 and TRBJ2-3; tentatively, D is TRBD2 (6 bases). The germline V and J ends were trimmed by 6 bases and 2 bases, with 24 bases remaining between them. Germline V gene sequence: CDR1 DFQATT, CDR2 SNEGSKA (reference sequence). CDR3 length equals 17 residues. In DNA, the CDR3 is TGCAGTGCCCCGGGACTGACATCTGCTCTTTCCACAGATACGCAGTATTTT. Its translation: CSAPGLTSALSTDTQYF.

The rearrangement uses TRBV5-6 and TRBJ1-1; D might be TRBD1 (5 bases). V lost 2 bases and J 7 bases, leaving 12 bases between the germline ends. Germline lookup yields CDR1 SGHDT and CDR2 YYEEEE. This CDR3 spans 13 amino acids. CDR3 sequence reads: CASSFRQWGEAFF. The CDR3 DNA follows: TGTGCCAGCAGCTTCCGACAGTGGGGTGAAGCTTTCTTT.